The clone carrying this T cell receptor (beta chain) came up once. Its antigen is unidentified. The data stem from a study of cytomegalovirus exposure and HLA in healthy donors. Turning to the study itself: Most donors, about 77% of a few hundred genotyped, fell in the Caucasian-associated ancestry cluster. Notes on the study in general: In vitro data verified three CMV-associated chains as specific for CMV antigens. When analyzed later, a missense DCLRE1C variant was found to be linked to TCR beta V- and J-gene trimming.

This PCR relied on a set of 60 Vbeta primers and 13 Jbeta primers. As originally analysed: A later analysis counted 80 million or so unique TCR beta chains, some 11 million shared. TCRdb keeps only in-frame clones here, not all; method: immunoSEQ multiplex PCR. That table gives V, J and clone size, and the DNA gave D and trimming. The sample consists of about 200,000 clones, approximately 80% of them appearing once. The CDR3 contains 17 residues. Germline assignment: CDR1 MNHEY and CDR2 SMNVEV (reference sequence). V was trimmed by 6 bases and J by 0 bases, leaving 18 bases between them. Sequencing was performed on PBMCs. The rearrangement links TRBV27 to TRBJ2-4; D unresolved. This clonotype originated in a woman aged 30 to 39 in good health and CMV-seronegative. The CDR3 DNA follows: TGTGCCAGCAGGGCTCGGAACGGGTTCGTAGCCAAAAACATTCAGTACTTC. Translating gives CASRARNGFVAKNIQYF.